The present TCR beta chain was sequenced within a study of CD8 T cells in Susac syndrome. Reverse transcription of about 0.5 to 1 ug RNA used random hexamers. TCRdb reanalysed the immunoSEQ multiplex PCR reads using MiXCR and keeps one entry per CDR3 protein. The repertoire has 150,000 to 200,000 distinct CDR3 sequences, more than 90% of them found once; the top ten carry around 0.093%. From germline, CDR1 is SGHVS and CDR2 FNYEAQ. The CDR3 covers 12 residues. The germline V and J ends were trimmed by 3 bases and 5 bases, with 7 bases remaining between them. The clonotype was recovered from a human donor with multiple sclerosis. Specimen: CD4+ T cells from PBMCs. The chain recombines TRBV7-6 with TRBJ2-5, with D unclear. The DNA of the CDR3 is TGTGCCAGCAGCTTGGTCTTGGAGACCCAGTACTTC. It is translated as CASSLVLETQYF.